The 26 T cell receptor beta chains presented below share a single source sample, sequenced in a study of shared clonotypes between healthy human individuals. Some clones are missing from TCRdb's copy, which holds only in-frame ones; the method was immunoSEQ multiplex PCR. Of around 1.5 million clones in the sample, roughly 98% were seen once. Sequencing was done on a sample of naive CD4+ T cells sorted from blood. The subset here: CD45RA+ positively selected. All receptors come from a man aged 25 to 40 in good health.

The J gene is TRBJ2-6, the V gene TRBV5-4; D gene unclear. This CDR3 is built from 18 residues. Germline CDR1 is SGHNT and CDR2 is YYREEE (reference sequence). The V end lost 4 bases, the J end lost 5 bases, and 22 bases lay between the germline ends. The chain's CDR3 is CASSPLQDRAWWANVLTF. CDR3 bases: TGTGCCAGCAGCCCGTTGCAGGATCGGGCATGGTGGGCCAACGTCCTGACTTTC.

This clone has only one observation. The chain links TRBV7-8 to TRBJ2-3; maybe TRBD2 (5 bases). The V and J ends lost 4 bases and 0 bases respectively, with 8 bases between them. The CDR3 covers 14 residues. CDR1 and CDR2 from the germline V gene are SGHVS and FQNEAQ. The CDR3 loop reads CASSWESSTDTQYF. The CDR3 nucleotides are TGTGCCAGCAGCTGGGAGTCTAGCACAGATACGCAGTATTTT. Complete variable domain (other parts from reference TRBV7-8 and TRBJ2-3): GAGVSQSPRYKVAKRGQDVALRCDPISGHVSLFWYQQALGQGPEFLTYFQNEAQLDKSGLPSDRFFAERPEGSVSTLKIQRTQQEDSAVYLCASSWESSTDTQYFGPGTRLTVL.

The chain joins TRBV5-1 to TRBJ1-2; no reliable D call. Germline V gives CDR1 SGHRS, CDR2 YFSETQ. With 4 bases removed from V and 6 bases from J, the gap between germline ends came to 13 bases. The CDR3 runs to 13 residues. CDR3 sequence: CASSLGSQDGYTF. In nucleotides, the CDR3 is TGCGCCAGCAGCCTAGGGTCCCAGGATGGCTACACCTTC.

The chain recombines TRBV6-6 with TRBJ1-4; 7 positions agree with TRBD1. CDR3 length equals 14 residues. V was clipped by 11 bases and J by 8 bases; unmatched bases: 14. The germline CDR1 and CDR2 sequences are MNHNY and SVGAGI (reference sequence). The CDR3 DNA follows: TGTGCCCCCTTGAGGTGGACAGGACGCGAAAAACTGTTTTTT. Encoded protein: CAPLRWTGREKLFF.

The rearrangement uses TRBV27 and TRBJ2-1, with TRBD2 matching 12 bases. Trimming cost V 3 bases and J 4 bases; bases outside gene matches: 7. The CDR3 spans 17 residues. From germline, CDR1 is MNHEY and CDR2 SMNVEV (reference sequence). For the CDR3, the DNA is TGTGCCAGCAGTTTCCTAGCGGGAGGGCCTCTGTACAATGAGCAGTTCTTC. Its translation: CASSFLAGGPLYNEQFF.

The chain joins TRBV6-5 to TRBJ2-1; D is ambiguous. Trimming left V 6 bases short and J 7 bases short, with 13 bases between. The CDR3 is 13 residues long. The germline CDR1 and CDR2 sequences are MNHEY and SVGAGI. The CDR3 DNA follows: TGTGCCAGCAGCCACCCCGGAAAAAATGAGCAGTTCTTC. Residues: CASSHPGKNEQFF.

CDR3 region: CASRTGEVRAFF. The CDR3 nucleotides read TGTGCCAGTCGGACAGGGGAGGTGCGAGCTTTCTTT. This chain uses TRBV28 with TRBJ1-1, with 9 bases aligning to TRBD1. The J segment lost 10 bases and the V segment lost 9 bases, leaving 9 bases of the junction unmatched. Germline V lookup: CDR1 MDHEN, CDR2 SYDVKM. CDR3 length: 12 amino acids.

The gene calls are TRBV2 and TRBJ2-7; D not certain. V lost 5 bases to trimming and J lost 0 bases, with 5 bases between them. The CDR3 sequence is 12 residues long. CDR1 and CDR2 (germline): SNHLY, FYNNEI. The CDR3 nucleotides read TGTGCCAGCAGTTCGAGCTCCTACGAGCAGTACTTC. Translating it yields CASSSSSYEQYF.

The gene calls are TRBV19 and TRBJ2-2; D gene uncertain. The V gene lost 5 bases and the J gene lost 6 bases, with 7 bases spanning the gap. Germline V gene lookup returns CDR1 LNHDA and CDR2 SQIVND (reference sequence). This CDR3 is 12 amino acids long. CDR3 sequence: CASSPGAGELFF. CDR3 nucleotide sequence: TGTGCCAGTAGTCCAGGAGCCGGGGAGCTGTTTTTT.

Remarks on this clone: The same CDR3 also results from other DNA sequences found in this sample. The V call is TRBV7-9, the J call TRBJ2-5; D remains ambiguous. Germline V CDR1 and CDR2: SEHNR, FQNEAQ (reference sequence). Trimming stripped 0 bases from V and 5 bases from J, with 7 bases between. The CDR3 has 13 residues. The chain's CDR3 is CASSLAGSETQYF. CDR3 nucleotide sequence: TGTGCCAGCAGCTTAGCAGGGTCGGAGACCCAGTACTTC.

The chain carries TRBV28 and TRBJ2-4, with 10 bases matching TRBD2. With V trimmed by 7 bases and J by 2 bases, 11 bases remained unmatched. Germline V CDR1 and CDR2: MDHEN, SYDVKM. The CDR3 is 17 amino acids. Written as DNA, the CDR3 is TGTGCCAGCACCCCCTCAGGTAGCGGGAGGACCAAAAACATTCAGTACTTC. Protein product: CASTPSGSGRTKNIQYF.

The rearrangement uses TRBV30 and TRBJ1-5, with TRBD1 as a possible D gene (6 bases). Germline loops: CDR1 GTSNPN, CDR2 SVGIG (reference sequence). V lost 3 bases to trimming and J lost 2 bases, with 11 bases between them. The CDR3 is made up of 14 amino acids. The CDR3 loop is CAWSTRGRNQPQHF. The CDR3 coding sequence is TGTGCCTGGAGCACCCGGGGGCGCAATCAGCCCCAGCATTTT.

V usage is TRBV29-1 and J usage is TRBJ1-4; D remains unclear. This CDR3 has 13 residues. V was trimmed by 6 bases and J by 4 bases, leaving 12 bases between them. Germline assignment: CDR1 SQVTM and CDR2 ANQGSEA. CDR3 in amino acids: CSVIENSNEKLFF. DNA for the CDR3: TGCAGCGTAATTGAGAACAGTAATGAAAAACTGTTTTTT.

The chain joins TRBV19 to TRBJ2-1; TRBD1 or TRBD2 may be the D gene (5 bases each). This CDR3 comprises 15 residues. V was pared by 7 bases and J by 7 bases, with 20 bases between. CDR1 and CDR2 from the germline V gene are LNHDA and SQIVND (reference sequence). For the CDR3, the DNA is TGTGCCAGTAAGGTCGATGGAGGCAGGGAGAATGAGCAGTTCTTC. It translates to CASKVDGGRENEQFF.

The chain links TRBV28 to TRBJ1-2, with D perhaps TRBD1 (5 bases). V lost 9 bases and J lost 8, with 19 bases in between. The germline gives CDR1 MDHEN, CDR2 SYDVKM. This CDR3 contains 13 residues. CDR3 sequence (DNA): TGTGCCAGTGAGTCGGGACTGTACATGGGCTACACCTTC. It codes for CASESGLYMGYTF.

This chain joins TRBV2 and TRBJ2-1, with 12 bases that match TRBD2. The CDR3 runs 15 residues. J gave up 5 bases and V 3 bases, and 2 bases lay outside the gene matches. Germline V gene data show CDR1 as SNHLY and CDR2 as FYNNEI. The CDR3 spells CASSDTSGRNNEQFF. The CDR3 DNA reads as TGTGCCAGCAGTGATACTAGCGGGAGGAACAATGAGCAGTTCTTC.

This clone has a single count. The CDR3 nucleotides are TGTGCCAGCAGCACCCAGGGGAATTCCTACGAGCAGTACTTC. It yields the protein CASSTQGNSYEQYF. The J gene is TRBJ2-7, the V gene TRBV21-1; the DNA was not used to check the table's D call, TRBD1. TRBV21-1 is noted as a pseudogene. The CDR3 has 14 amino acids.

The V gene is TRBV7-2, the J gene TRBJ2-5; 9 nucleotides match TRBD2. V gave up 0 bases and J gave up 5 bases; unmatched junction bases: 7. The CDR3 consists of 16 residues. From germline, CDR1 is SGHTA and CDR2 FQGNSA. CDR3 loop: CASSLAGTSRLETQYF. CDR3 in DNA: TGTGCCAGCAGCTTAGCCGGGACTAGCAGGTTGGAGACCCAGTACTTC.

The chain is built from TRBV11-2 and TRBJ2-3, with D possibly matching TRBD2 (6 bases). Germline V gives CDR1 SGHAT, CDR2 FQNNGV. V lost 5 bases, J lost 5 bases, and 17 bases lay in between. The CDR3 has 15 amino acids. CDR3 in amino acids: CASSQGLNPGDTQYF. CDR3 bases: TGTGCCAGCAGCCAGGGACTGAATCCTGGAGATACGCAGTATTTT.

The chain combines TRBV28 with TRBJ1-1, with D tentatively TRBD1 (5 bases). Deletions cut 7 bases from V and 6 bases from J, with 15 bases between. This CDR3 is built from 13 residues. Looked up from germline, CDR1 is MDHEN and CDR2 is SYDVKM. The CDR3: CASTLTGRAEAFF. CDR3 coding DNA: TGTGCCAGCACCCTCACAGGTCGGGCTGAAGCTTTCTTT.

The rearrangement joins TRBV11-2 to TRBJ2-7; 11 bases map to TRBD2. The CDR3 spans 14 residues. CDR1 SGHAT and CDR2 FQNNGV come from the germline V gene. Trimming at V came to 4 bases and at J to 5 bases, leaving 4 bases not matched to a gene. The chain's CDR3 is CASSSRLAGHEQYF. The CDR3 DNA sequence: TGTGCCAGCAGCTCCCGACTAGCGGGACACGAGCAGTACTTC.

About this clone itself: Other DNA sequences in the same sample also yield this CDR3. The rearrangement joins TRBV18 to TRBJ2-7; TRBD2 matches 12 bases. CDR3 size: 15 residues. The germline gives CDR1 KGHSH, CDR2 LQKENI. Trimming at V came to 3 bases and at J to 2 bases, leaving 2 bases not matched to a gene. The CDR3 spells CASSPRLAGAYEQYF. The DNA of the CDR3 is TGTGCCAGCTCACCTCGACTAGCGGGAGCCTACGAGCAGTACTTC.

The genes are TRBV7-2 and TRBJ1-5; D possibly corresponds to TRBD1 (6 bases). Germline V gives CDR1 SGHTA, CDR2 FQGNSA. V shed 1 base and J shed 6 bases, with 10 bases lying between them. This CDR3 region has 14 residues. As DNA, the CDR3 is TGTGCCAGCAGCTTAGTAGGGGGGGTTCAGCCCCAGCATTTT. It codes for CASSLVGGVQPQHF.

V gene TRBV19 combines with J gene TRBJ1-1; D gene uncertain. V lost 2 bases and J 0 bases, leaving 10 bases between the germline ends. Germline CDR1 LNHDA, CDR2 SQIVND (reference sequence). The CDR3 totals 15 residues. The CDR3 loop is CASSISTFLNTEAFF. CDR3 bases: TGTGCCAGTAGTATATCCACCTTCCTGAACACTGAAGCTTTCTTT.

This chain uses TRBV7-8 with TRBJ1-3; TRBD1 matches 8 bases. Unmatched junction bases numbered 12, after V lost 7 bases and J lost 1 base. Germline V gene data show CDR1 as SGHVS and CDR2 as FQNEAQ. This CDR3 has 17 residues. This CDR3 is CASTISRGRGSGNTIYF. The CDR3 DNA reads TGTGCCAGCACCATAAGCAGGGGGCGAGGGTCTGGAAACACCATATATTTT. The variable domain in full, completed from reference TRBV7-8 and TRBJ1-3, reads GAGVSQSPRYKVAKRGQDVALRCDPISGHVSLFWYQQALGQGPEFLTYFQNEAQLDKSGLPSDRFFAERPEGSVSTLKIQRTQQEDSAVYLCASTISRGRGSGNTIYFGEGSWLTVV.

This clone appeared a single time. The chain couples TRBV15 to TRBJ2-3; 11 nucleotides line up with TRBD2. From germline, CDR1 is LNHNV and CDR2 YYDKDF (reference sequence). Losses at the gene ends were 6 bases for V and 1 base for J; bases not matched to a gene: 12. The CDR3 covers 18 residues. CDR3 in DNA: TGTGCCACCAGTCGGTATACTAGCGGGAGTTGGGGCACAGATACGCAGTATTTT. Amino acid sequence: CATSRYTSGSWGTDTQYF.